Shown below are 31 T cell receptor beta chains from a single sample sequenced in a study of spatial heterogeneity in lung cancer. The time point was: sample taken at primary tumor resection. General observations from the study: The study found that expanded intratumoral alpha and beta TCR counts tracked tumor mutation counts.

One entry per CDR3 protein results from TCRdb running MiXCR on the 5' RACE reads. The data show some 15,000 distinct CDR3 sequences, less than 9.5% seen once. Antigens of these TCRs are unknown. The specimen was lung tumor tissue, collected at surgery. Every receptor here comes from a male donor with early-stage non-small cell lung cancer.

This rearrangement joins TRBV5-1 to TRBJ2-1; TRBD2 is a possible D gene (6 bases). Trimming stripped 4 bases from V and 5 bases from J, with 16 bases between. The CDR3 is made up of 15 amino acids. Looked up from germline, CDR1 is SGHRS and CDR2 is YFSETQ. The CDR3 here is CASSPAPGDHNEQFF. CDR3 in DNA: TGCGCCAGCAGCCCGGCCCCGGGGGATCACAATGAGCAGTTCTTC.

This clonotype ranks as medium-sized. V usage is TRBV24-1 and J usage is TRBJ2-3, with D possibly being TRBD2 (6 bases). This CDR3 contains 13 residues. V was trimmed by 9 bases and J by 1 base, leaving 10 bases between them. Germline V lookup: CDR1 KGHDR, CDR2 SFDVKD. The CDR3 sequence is CATGTGGTDTQYF. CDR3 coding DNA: TGTGCCACCGGGACTGGGGGCACAGATACGCAGTATTTT.

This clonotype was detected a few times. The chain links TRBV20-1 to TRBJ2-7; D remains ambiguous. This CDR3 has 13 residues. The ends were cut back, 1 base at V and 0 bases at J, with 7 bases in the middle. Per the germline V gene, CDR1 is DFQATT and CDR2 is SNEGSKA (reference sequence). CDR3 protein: CSARVTASYEQYF. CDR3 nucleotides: TGCAGTGCTAGAGTAACAGCCTCCTACGAGCAGTACTTC.

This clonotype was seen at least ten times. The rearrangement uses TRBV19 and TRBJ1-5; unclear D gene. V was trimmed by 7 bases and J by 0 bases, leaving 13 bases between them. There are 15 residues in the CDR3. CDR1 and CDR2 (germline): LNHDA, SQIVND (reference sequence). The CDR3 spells CASTWKTDSNQPQHF. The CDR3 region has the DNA TGTGCCAGTACTTGGAAAACAGATAGCAATCAGCCCCAGCATTTT.

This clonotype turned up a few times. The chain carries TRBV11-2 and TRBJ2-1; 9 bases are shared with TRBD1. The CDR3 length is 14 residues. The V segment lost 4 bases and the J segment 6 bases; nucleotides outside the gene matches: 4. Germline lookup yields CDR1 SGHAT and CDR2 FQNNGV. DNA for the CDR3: TGTGCCAGCAGCTACCGGACAGGGGCCAATGAGCAGTTCTTC. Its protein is CASSYRTGANEQFF.

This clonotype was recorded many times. The CDR3 is CASSYQGYGDTQYF. In nucleotides, the CDR3 is TGTGCCAGCAGCTATCAGGGTTACGGAGATACGCAGTATTTT. The chain is built from TRBV7-2 and TRBJ2-3, with a tentative D call TRBD1 (5 bases). This CDR3 is built from 14 residues. Trimming stripped 4 bases from V and 5 bases from J, with 13 bases between. Per the germline V gene, CDR1 is SGHTA and CDR2 is FQGNSA.

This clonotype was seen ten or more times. The CDR3 region is CASSLWSARDTEAFF. CDR3 DNA: TGTGCCAGCAGCTTATGGTCAGCTCGGGACACTGAAGCTTTCTTT. The chain couples TRBV7-9 to TRBJ1-1; D remains ambiguous. CDR3 length equals 15 residues. Germline CDR1 reads SEHNR; CDR2 reads FQNEAQ (reference sequence). The V gene lost 2 bases and the J gene lost 3 bases, with 13 bases spanning the gap.

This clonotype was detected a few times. The CDR3 protein is CSAIPGVQFTDTQYF. The CDR3 DNA follows: TGCAGTGCTATCCCGGGAGTACAGTTCACAGATACGCAGTATTTT. The chain recombines TRBV20-1 with TRBJ2-3; perhaps TRBD2 as D (6 bases). Trimming left V 4 bases short and J 2 bases short, with 16 bases between. CDR1 is DFQATT, CDR2 SNEGSKA, per germline (reference sequence). The CDR3 sequence is 15 residues long.

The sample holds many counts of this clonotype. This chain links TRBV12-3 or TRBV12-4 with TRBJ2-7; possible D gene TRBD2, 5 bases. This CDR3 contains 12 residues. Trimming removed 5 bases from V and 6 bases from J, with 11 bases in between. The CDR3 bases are TGTGCCAGCAGTGCGGGTTTGCGCGAGCAGTACGTC. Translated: CASSAGLREQYV.

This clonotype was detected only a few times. The CDR3 DNA is TGCGCCAGCAGCTTGACGAGGGGCTTCACAGATACGCAGTATTTT. It encodes CASSLTRGFTDTQYF. This rearrangement joins TRBV5-1 to TRBJ2-3; either TRBD1 or TRBD2 may supply D (5 bases each). V was cut by 1 base and J by 2 bases, with 11 bases left in between. Germline V gene sequence: CDR1 SGHRS, CDR2 YFSETQ. The CDR3 is 15 amino acids.

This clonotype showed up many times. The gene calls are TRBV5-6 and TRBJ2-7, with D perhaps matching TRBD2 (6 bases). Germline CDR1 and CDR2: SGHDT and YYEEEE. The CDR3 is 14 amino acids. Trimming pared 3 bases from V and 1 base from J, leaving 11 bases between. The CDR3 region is CASSSGLLSYEQYF. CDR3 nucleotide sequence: TGTGCCAGCAGCTCGGGACTTCTGTCCTACGAGCAGTACTTC. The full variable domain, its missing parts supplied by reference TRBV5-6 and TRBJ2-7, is DAGVTQSPTHLIKTRGQQVTLRCSPKSGHDTVSWYQQALGQGPQFIFQYYEEEERQRGNFPDRFSGHQFPNYSSELNVNALLLGDSALYLCASSSGLLSYEQYFGPGTRLTVT.

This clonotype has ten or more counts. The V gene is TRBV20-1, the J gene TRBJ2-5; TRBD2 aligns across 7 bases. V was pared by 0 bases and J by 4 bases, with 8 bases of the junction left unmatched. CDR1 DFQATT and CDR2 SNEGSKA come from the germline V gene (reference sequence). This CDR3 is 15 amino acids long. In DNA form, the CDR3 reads TGCAGTGCTAGAGATCGCATTACGGGAGGAGAGACCCAGTACTTC. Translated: CSARDRITGGETQYF.

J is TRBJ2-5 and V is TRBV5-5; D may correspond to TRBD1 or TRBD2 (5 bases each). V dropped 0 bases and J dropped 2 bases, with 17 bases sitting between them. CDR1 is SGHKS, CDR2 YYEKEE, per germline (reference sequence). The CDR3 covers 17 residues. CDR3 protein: CASSLAGGTAPQETQYF. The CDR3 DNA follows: TGTGCCAGCAGCTTGGCAGGTGGGACGGCACCGCAAGAGACCCAGTACTTC.

CDR3 region: CASSPGRNQETQYF. Here the CDR3 DNA reads TGTGCCAGCAGCCCCGGGCGGAACCAAGAGACCCAGTACTTC. The gene calls are TRBV5-6 and TRBJ2-5, with D hard to call. CDR3 length: 14 amino acids. The germline V and J ends were trimmed by 4 bases and 0 bases, with 10 bases remaining between them. The germline V gene has CDR1 SGHDT and CDR2 YYEEEE.

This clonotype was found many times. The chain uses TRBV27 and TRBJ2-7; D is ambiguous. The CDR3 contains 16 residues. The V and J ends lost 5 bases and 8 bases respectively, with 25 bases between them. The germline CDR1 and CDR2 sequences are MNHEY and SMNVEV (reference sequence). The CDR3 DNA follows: TGTGCCAGCAGTCCCACCGGACGACTTTCCGCTACGAAGCAGTACGTC. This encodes CASSPTGRLSATKQYV.

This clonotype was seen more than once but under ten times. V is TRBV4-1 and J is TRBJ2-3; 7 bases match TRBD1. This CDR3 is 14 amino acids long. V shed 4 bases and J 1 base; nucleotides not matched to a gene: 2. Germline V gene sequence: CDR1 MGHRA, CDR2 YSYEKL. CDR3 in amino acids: CASSRDRRTDTQYF. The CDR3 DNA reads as TGCGCCAGCAGCCGGGACAGACGCACAGATACGCAGTATTTT.

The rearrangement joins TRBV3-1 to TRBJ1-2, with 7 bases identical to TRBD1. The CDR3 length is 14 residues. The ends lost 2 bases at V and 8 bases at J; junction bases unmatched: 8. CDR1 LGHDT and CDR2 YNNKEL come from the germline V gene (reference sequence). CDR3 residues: CASSQIPDRWGYTF. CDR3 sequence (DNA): TGTGCCAGCAGCCAAATCCCGGACAGGTGGGGCTACACCTTC.

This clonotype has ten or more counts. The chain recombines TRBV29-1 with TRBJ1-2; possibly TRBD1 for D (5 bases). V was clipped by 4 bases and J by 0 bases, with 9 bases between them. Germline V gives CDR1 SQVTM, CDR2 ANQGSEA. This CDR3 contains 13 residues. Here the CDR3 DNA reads TGCAGCGTTGCGGCAGGGACTAACTATGGCTACACCTTC. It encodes CSVAAGTNYGYTF.

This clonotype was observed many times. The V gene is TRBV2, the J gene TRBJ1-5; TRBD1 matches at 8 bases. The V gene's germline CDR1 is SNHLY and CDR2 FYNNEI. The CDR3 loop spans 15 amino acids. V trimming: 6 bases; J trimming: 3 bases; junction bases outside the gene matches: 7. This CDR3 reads CASRDREVVNQPQHF. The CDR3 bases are TGTGCCAGCAGGGACAGGGAGGTTGTCAATCAGCCCCAGCATTTT.

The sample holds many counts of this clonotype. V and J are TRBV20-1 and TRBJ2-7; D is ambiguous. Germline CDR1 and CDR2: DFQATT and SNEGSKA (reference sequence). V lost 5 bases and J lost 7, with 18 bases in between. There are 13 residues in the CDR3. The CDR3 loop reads CSASLSPVGEQYV. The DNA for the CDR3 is TGCAGTGCTTCCCTGTCCCCCGTGGGAGAGCAGTACGTC.

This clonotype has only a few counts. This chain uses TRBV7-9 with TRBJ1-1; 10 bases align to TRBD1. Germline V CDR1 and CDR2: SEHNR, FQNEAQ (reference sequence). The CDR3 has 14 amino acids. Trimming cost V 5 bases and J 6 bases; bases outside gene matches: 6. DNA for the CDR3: TGTGCCAGCAGCCCGGGGACAGGGGTGGCTGAAGCTTTCTTT. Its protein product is CASSPGTGVAEAFF.

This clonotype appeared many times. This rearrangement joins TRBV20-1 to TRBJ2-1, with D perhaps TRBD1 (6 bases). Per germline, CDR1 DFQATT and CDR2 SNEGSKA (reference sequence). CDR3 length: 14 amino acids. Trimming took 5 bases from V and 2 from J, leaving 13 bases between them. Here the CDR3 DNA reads TGCAGTGCTCGGGGACAATTAACCTACAATGAGCAGTTCTTC. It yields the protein CSARGQLTYNEQFF.

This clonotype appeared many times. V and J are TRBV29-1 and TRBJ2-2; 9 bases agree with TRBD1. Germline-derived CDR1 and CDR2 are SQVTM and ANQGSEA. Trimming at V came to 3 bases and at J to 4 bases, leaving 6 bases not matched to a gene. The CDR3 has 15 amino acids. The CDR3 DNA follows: TGCAGCGTTGAGGTTGACAGGGGGGTCACCGGGGAGCTGTTTTTT. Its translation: CSVEVDRGVTGELFF.

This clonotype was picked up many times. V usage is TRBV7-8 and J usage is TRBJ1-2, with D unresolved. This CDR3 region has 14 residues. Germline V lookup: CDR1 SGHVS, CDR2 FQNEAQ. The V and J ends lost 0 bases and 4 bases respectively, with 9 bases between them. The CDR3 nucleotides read TGTGCCAGCAGCTTAGCGGCAGAGGTCTATGGCTACACCTTC. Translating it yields CASSLAAEVYGYTF.

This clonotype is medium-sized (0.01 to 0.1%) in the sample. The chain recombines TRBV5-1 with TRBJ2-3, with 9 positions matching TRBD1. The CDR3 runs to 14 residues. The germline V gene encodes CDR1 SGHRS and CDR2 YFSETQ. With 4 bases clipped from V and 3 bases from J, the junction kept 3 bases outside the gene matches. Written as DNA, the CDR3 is TGCGCCAGCAGCGGTGGACAGGGGACAGATACGCAGTATTTT. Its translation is CASSGGQGTDTQYF.

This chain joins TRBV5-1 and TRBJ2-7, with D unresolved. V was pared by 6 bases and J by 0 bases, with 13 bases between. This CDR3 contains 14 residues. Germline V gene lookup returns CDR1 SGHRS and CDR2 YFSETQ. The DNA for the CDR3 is TGCGCCAGCAACTCCGGGCCCGGCTCCTACGAGCAGTACTTC. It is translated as CASNSGPGSYEQYF. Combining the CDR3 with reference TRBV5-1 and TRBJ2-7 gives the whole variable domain KAGVTQTPRYLIKTRGQQVTLSCSPISGHRSVSWYQQTPGQGLQFLFEYFSETQRNKGNFPGRFSGRQFSNSRSEMNVSTLELGDSALYLCASNSGPGSYEQYFGPGTRLTVT.

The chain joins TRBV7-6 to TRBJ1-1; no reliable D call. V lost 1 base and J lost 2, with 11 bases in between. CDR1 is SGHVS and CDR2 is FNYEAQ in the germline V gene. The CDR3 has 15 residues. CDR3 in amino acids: CASSLVATRNTEAFF. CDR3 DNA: TGTGCCAGCAGCTTAGTGGCAACCCGAAACACTGAAGCTTTCTTT.

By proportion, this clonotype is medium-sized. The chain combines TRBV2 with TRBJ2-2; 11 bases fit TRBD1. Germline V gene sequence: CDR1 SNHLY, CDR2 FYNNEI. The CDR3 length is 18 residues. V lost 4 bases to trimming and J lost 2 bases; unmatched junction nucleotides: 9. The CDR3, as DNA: TGTGCCAGCAGTGGGTTATGGGACAGGGGGATTAACACCGGGGAGCTGTTTTTT. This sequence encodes CASSGLWDRGINTGELFF.

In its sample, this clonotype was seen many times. The CDR3 DNA follows: TGTGCCAGCAGTTTGGGACAGGGAAGCGGGGAGCTGTTTTTT. Its protein is CASSLGQGSGELFF. The J gene is TRBJ2-2, the V gene TRBV12-3 or TRBV12-4; 9 bases fit TRBD1. The CDR3 covers 14 residues. With 3 bases clipped from V and 7 bases from J, the junction kept 3 bases outside the gene matches.

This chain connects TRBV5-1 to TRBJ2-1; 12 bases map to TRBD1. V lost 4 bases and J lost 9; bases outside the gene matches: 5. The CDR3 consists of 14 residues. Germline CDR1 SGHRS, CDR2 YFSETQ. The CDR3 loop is CASSRGQGAVEQFF. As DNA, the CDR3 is TGCGCCAGCAGCCGGGGACAGGGGGCTGTTGAGCAGTTCTTC.

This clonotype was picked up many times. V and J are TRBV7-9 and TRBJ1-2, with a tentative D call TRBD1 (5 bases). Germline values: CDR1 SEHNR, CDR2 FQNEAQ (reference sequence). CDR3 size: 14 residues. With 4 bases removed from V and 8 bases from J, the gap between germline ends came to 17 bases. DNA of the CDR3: TGTGCCAGCAGCTCATTCACAGGACAAACCGGCTACACCTTC. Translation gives CASSSFTGQTGYTF.